This entry lists 3 T cell receptor beta chains sequenced from one sample in a study of shared clonotypes between healthy human individuals. Assay: immunoSEQ multiplex PCR; the TCRdb copy retains only in-frame clones and omits some. The sample has 1.6 million or so clones, approximately 98.5% seen once; the top ten hold under 0.45%. The sequencing sample was made of naive CD4+ T cells sorted from blood. Subset meaning: CD45RA+ positively selected. The receptors here all came from a man aged 30-40 years in good health.

This chain connects TRBV7-9 to TRBJ2-2, with D uncertain. The length of the CDR3 is 13 residues. The V and J ends lost 3 bases and 7 bases respectively, with 9 bases between them. Per germline, CDR1 SEHNR and CDR2 FQNEAQ (reference sequence). The CDR3 DNA reads as TGTGCCAGCAGCTTGTTTCAGGACGGGGAGCTGTTTTTT. Protein: CASSLFQDGELFF.

With regard to this clone: Other DNA sequences in the sample encode the same CDR3. This chain joins TRBV9 and TRBJ2-7, with 8 bases matching TRBD2. Germline V gene sequence: CDR1 SGDLS, CDR2 YYNGEE. The V and J ends lost 0 bases and 4 bases, in that order; junction bases with no gene match: 6. The CDR3 consists of 15 residues. Here the CDR3 reads CASSVVASGPYEQYF. CDR3 coding DNA: TGTGCCAGCAGCGTAGTGGCTAGCGGGCCTTACGAGCAGTACTTC.

The chain recombines TRBV5-1 with TRBJ2-5; TRBD2 agrees at 8 bases. Germline loops: CDR1 SGHRS, CDR2 YFSETQ. This CDR3 region has 14 residues. J was trimmed by 4 bases and V by 6 bases; bases with no gene match: 8. This chain's CDR3 is CASTKGLAGETQYF. CDR3 sequence (DNA): TGCGCCAGCACTAAGGGGCTAGCGGGAGAGACCCAGTACTTC.